This TCR beta chain appears in the sequencing data of a study of neoadjuvant anti-PD-1 for oral cavity cancer. The protocol was immunoSEQ multiplex PCR, while the TCRdb copy is restricted to in-frame clones and leaves out a portion. The data contain about 68,000 clones, 70% to 90% of them singletons. Whole-study findings and limits: PBMC Gini-index clonality exceeded responders' in non-responders post-nivolumab.

Documented time point: after neoadjuvant nivolumab, at surgical resection. A note on this clone: Its target is unknown.

Germline CDR1 reads SGHNT; CDR2 reads YYREEE (reference sequence). This CDR3 has 13 amino acids. V gave up 1 base and J gave up 2 bases, with 6 bases separating them. The sequence was collected from a person aged 40 to 85 with oral cavity squamous cell carcinoma. The chain has TRBV5-4 and TRBJ1-2; D unresolved. Here the sequenced sample was PBMCs, taken after nivolumab (anti-PD-1) treatment. The CDR3 nucleotides are TGTGCCAGCAGCTTGAACACGAACTATGGCTACACCTTC. Encoded protein: CASSLNTNYGYTF.